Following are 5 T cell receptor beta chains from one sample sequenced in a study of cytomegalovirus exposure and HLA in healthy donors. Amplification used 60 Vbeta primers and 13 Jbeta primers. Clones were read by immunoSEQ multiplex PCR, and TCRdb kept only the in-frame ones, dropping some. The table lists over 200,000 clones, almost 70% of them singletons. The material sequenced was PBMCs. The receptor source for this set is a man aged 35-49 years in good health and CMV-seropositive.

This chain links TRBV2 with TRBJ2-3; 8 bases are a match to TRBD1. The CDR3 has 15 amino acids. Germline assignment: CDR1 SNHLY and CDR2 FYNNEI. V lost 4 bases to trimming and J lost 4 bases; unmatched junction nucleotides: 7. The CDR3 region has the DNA TGTGCCAGCAGTGTTAGGACAGGGAACGCAGATACGCAGTATTTT. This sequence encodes CASSVRTGNADTQYF. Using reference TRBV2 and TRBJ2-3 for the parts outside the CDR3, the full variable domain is EPEVTQTPSHQVTQMGQEVILRCVPISNHLYFYWYRQILGQKVEFLVSFYNNEISEKSEIFDDQFSVERPDGSNFTLKIRSTKLEDSAMYFCASSVRTGNADTQYFGPGTRLTVL.

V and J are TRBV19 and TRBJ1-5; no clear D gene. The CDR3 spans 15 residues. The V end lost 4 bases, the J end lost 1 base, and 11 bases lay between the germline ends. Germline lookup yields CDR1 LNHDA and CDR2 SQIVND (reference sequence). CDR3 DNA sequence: TGTGCCAGTAGTAGAGGGCCGGGCAGCAATCAGCCCCAGCATTTT. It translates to CASSRGPGSNQPQHF.

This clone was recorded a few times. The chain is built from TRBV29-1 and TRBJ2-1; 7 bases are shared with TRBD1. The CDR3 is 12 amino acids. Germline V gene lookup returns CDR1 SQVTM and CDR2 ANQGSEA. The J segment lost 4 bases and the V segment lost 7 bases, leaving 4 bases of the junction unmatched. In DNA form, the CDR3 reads TGCAGCGGGGGGACAGTTTACAATGAGCAGTTCTTC. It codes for CSGGTVYNEQFF.

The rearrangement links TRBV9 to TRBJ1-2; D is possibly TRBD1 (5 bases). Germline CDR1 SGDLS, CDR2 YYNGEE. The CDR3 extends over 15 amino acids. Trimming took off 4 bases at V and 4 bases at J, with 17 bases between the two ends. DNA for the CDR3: TGTGCCAGCAGCCCCCGGGGGGATTACGGCTATGGCTACACCTTC. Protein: CASSPRGDYGYGYTF.

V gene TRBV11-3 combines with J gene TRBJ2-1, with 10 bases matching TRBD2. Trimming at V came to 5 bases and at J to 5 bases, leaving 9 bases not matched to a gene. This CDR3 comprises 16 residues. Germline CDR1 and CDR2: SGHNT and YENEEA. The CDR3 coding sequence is TGTGCCAGCAGCCCCGGCTGGCTAGCGGGGGACAATGAGCAGTTCTTC. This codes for CASSPGWLAGDNEQFF.